This TCR beta chain was captured in a study of T cell responses to AZD1222 COVID-19 vaccine. The overall study: Recipients boosted at about 4 weeks or about 12 weeks are pooled.

Germline assignment: CDR1 LNHDA and CDR2 SQIVND (reference sequence). V was trimmed by 4 bases and J by 6 bases, leaving 12 bases between them. This CDR3 region has 14 residues. Whole-study findings and limits: No repertoire was sampled before or during the peak T cell response, only after it. Spike-specific TCR breadth and depth grew following two AZD1222 doses.

Only in-frame clones appear in the TCRdb table, and some are missing; sequencing was by immunoSEQ multiplex PCR. Found here are some 110,000 clones, more than 85% of them singletons; the top ten hold less than 5%. Notes on this clone: The antigen remains undetermined.

The TCR sequence derives from an adult in good health. The sample was peripheral blood, taken on day 0 of AZD1222 vaccination. The chain has TRBV19 and TRBJ2-2, with D unresolved. The CDR3 bases are TGTGCCAGTAGTAGATTAGAATATCCCGGGGAGCTGTTTTTT. Amino acids: CASSRLEYPGELFF.